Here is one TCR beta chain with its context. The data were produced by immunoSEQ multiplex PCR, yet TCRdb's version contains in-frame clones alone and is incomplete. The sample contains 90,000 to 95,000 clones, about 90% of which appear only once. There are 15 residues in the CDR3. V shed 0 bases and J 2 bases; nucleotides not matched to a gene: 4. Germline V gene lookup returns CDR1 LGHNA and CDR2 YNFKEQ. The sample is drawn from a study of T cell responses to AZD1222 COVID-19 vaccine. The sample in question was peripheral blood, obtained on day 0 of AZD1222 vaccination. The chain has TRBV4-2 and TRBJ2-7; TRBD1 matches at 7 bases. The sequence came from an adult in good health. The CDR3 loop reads CASSQERDSPYEQYF. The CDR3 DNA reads TGTGCCAGCAGCCAAGAAAGGGACAGCCCCTACGAGCAGTACTTC.